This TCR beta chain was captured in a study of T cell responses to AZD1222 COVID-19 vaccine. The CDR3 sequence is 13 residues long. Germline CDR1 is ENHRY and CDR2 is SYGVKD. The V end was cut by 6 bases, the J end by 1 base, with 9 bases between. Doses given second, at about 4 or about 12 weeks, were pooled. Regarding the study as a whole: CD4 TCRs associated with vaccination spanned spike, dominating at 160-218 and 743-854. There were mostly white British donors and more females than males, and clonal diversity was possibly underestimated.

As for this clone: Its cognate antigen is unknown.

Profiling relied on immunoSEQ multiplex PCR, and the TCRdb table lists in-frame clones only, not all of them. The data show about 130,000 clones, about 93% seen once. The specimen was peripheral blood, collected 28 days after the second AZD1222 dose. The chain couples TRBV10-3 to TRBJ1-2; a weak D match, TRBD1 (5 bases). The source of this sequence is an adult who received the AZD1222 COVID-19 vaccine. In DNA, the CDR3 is TGTGCCATCAGCGGAGGGGTTAACTATGGCTACACCTTC. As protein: CAISGGVNYGYTF.